The 14 T cell receptor beta chains given below trace back to one sample, sequenced in a study of blood T cell repertoires in COVID-19. TCRdb keeps only in-frame clones here, not all; method: immunoSEQ multiplex PCR. The sample lists a few hundred thousand clones; roughly 88% were seen once. Sequencing was done on a sample of peripheral blood. The source is a woman between 45 and 60 years old with acute or convalescent COVID-19.

V and J are TRBV28 and TRBJ2-7; TRBD1 matches at 8 bases. Germline V gene lookup returns CDR1 MDHEN and CDR2 SYDVKM. The V gene end was trimmed by 3 bases and the J gene end by 2 bases; junction bases not matched to a gene: 6. The CDR3 is made up of 15 amino acids. Written as DNA, the CDR3 is TGTGCCAGCAGTTTCCAGGGACAGGCGACCTACGAGCAGTACTTC. Protein: CASSFQGQATYEQYF.

This clone was found once. V and J are TRBV11-1 and TRBJ1-1; TRBD1 aligns across 7 bases. Germline lookup yields CDR1 SGHAT and CDR2 FQDESV (reference sequence). Trimming removed 6 bases from V and 5 bases from J; junction bases left unmatched: 12. The CDR3 runs to 15 residues. DNA for the CDR3: TGTGCCAGCAGACGGGCCAGGGGCAGGGGGACTGAAGCTTTCTTT. It is translated as CASRRARGRGTEAFF. Full variable domain (remainder filled in from reference TRBV11-1 and TRBJ1-1): EAEVAQSPRYKITEKSQAVAFWCDPISGHATLYWYRQILGQGPELLVQFQDESVVDDSQLPKDRFSAERLKGVDSTLKIQPAELGDSAMYLCASRRARGRGTEAFFGQGTRLTVV.

The rearrangement joins TRBV2 to TRBJ1-2; D gene ambiguous. This CDR3 has 11 residues. V lost 6 bases and J lost 13, with 15 bases in between. Germline V gives CDR1 SNHLY, CDR2 FYNNEI. CDR3 amino acids: CASSRGPVGTF. CDR3 in DNA: TGTGCCAGCAGCCGGGGTCCAGTCGGCACCTTC. Filled out from reference TRBV2 and TRBJ1-2, the complete variable domain reads EPEVTQTPSHQVTQMGQEVILRCVPISNHLYFYWYRQILGQKVEFLVSFYNNEISEKSEIFDDQFSVERPDGSNFTLKIRSTKLEDSAMYFCASSRGPVGTFGSGTRLTVV.

CDR3 amino acids: CASSLGTGIEKLFF. The DNA for the CDR3 is TGTGCCAGCAGCCTTGGGACAGGGATTGAAAAACTGTTTTTT. V is TRBV5-8 and J is TRBJ1-4, with 9 positions matching TRBD1. The germline gives CDR1 SGHTS, CDR2 YDEGEE. V lost 4 bases and J lost 7; bases outside the gene matches: 5. This CDR3 region has 14 residues.

The chain links TRBV7-8 to TRBJ2-3; a possible D gene is TRBD2 (6 bases). The CDR3 covers 16 residues. Germline CDR1 and CDR2: SGHVS and FQNEAQ. The germline V and J ends were trimmed by 1 base and 4 bases, with 15 bases remaining between them. The CDR3 spells CASSLGWRGAADTQYF. Written as DNA, the CDR3 is TGTGCCAGCAGCTTAGGGTGGAGGGGAGCAGCAGATACGCAGTATTTT.

For the CDR3, the DNA is TGTGCCAGCAGCCAAGCGCTCTCAGGGGGAAACACCATATATTTT. Protein: CASSQALSGGNTIYF. The chain uses TRBV3-1 (or the pseudogene TRBV3-2) and TRBJ1-3; D is perhaps TRBD1 (5 bases). The CDR3 runs 15 residues. Germline V gene sequence: CDR1 LGHDT, CDR2 YNNKEL (reference sequence). The ends were cut back, 1 base at V and 4 bases at J, with 11 bases in the middle.

The rearrangement joins TRBV28 to TRBJ2-3, with TRBD2 as a possible D gene (5 bases). Germline CDR1 reads MDHEN; CDR2 reads SYDVKM. V was clipped by 6 bases and J by 2 bases, with 12 bases between them. The CDR3 length is 14 residues. The chain's CDR3 is CASRMRAPTDTQYF. Written as DNA, the CDR3 is TGTGCCAGCAGGATGAGGGCCCCCACAGATACGCAGTATTTT.

The CDR3 here is CATSDYGTEAFF. The CDR3 DNA reads TGTGCCACCAGTGATTACGGCACTGAAGCTTTCTTT. The rearrangement joins TRBV24-1 to TRBJ1-1, with D unresolved. Trimming took off 2 bases at V and 4 bases at J, with 4 bases between the two ends. CDR1 KGHDR and CDR2 SFDVKD come from the germline V gene. The CDR3 is 12 residues long.

The J gene is TRBJ2-1, the V gene TRBV6-2 or TRBV6-3; 8 positions match TRBD2. V was clipped by 5 bases and J by 0 bases; unmatched bases: 12. Germline CDR1 reads MNHEY; CDR2 reads SVGEGT. This CDR3 comprises 18 residues. The CDR3 region has the DNA TGTGCCAGCAGTACCCCCTACGGGAGGGGCAGCTCCTACAATGAGCAGTTCTTC. This translates into CASSTPYGRGSSYNEQFF.

V gene TRBV20-1 combines with J gene TRBJ2-1, with 7 bases that match TRBD1. Germline V gene sequence: CDR1 DFQATT, CDR2 SNEGSKA (reference sequence). The CDR3 runs 11 residues. Germline trimming cut 5 bases from V and 11 bases from J; bases unmatched to any gene: 6. The CDR3 reads CSAFTGDKQFF. CDR3 bases: TGCAGTGCTTTTACAGGGGATAAGCAGTTCTTC.

The chain uses TRBV18 and TRBJ1-1, with 8 positions matching TRBD1. The CDR3 length is 15 residues. Germline V gene data show CDR1 as KGHSH and CDR2 as LQKENI. The V and J ends lost 6 bases and 4 bases, in that order; junction bases with no gene match: 10. The DNA of the CDR3 is TGTGCCAGCTCGCCCCCTAACAGGGGGAGCACTGAAGCTTTCTTT. Translated: CASSPPNRGSTEAFF. Filled out from reference TRBV18 and TRBJ1-1, the complete variable domain reads NAGVMQNPRHLVRRRGQEARLRCSPMKGHSHVYWYRQLPEEGLKFMVYLQKENIIDESGMPKERFSAEFPKEGPSILRIQQVVRGDSAAYFCASSPPNRGSTEAFFGQGTRLTVV.

The rearrangement links TRBV3-1 (or the pseudogene TRBV3-2) to TRBJ2-2, with unresolved D. The V and J ends lost 1 base and 5 bases respectively, with 8 bases between them. From germline, CDR1 is LGHDT and CDR2 YNNKEL (reference sequence). The CDR3 runs 14 residues. For the CDR3, the DNA is TGTGCCAGCAGCCAAGGCCTCGGTACCGGGGAGCTGTTTTTT. Protein product: CASSQGLGTGELFF.

V usage is TRBV7-6 and J usage is TRBJ2-5; the D gene is possibly TRBD2 (6 bases). V lost 2 bases to trimming and J lost 5 bases, with 9 bases between them. This CDR3 is 13 amino acids long. Germline V gene sequence: CDR1 SGHVS, CDR2 FNYEAQ. DNA for the CDR3: TGTGCCAGCAGCTTAAGCGGGTTGGAGACCCAGTACTTC. Residues: CASSLSGLETQYF. The full variable domain, rest sourced from reference TRBV7-6 and TRBJ2-5, is GAGVSQSPRYKVTKRGQDVALRCDPISGHVSLYWYRQALGQGPEFLTYFNYEAQQDKSGLPNDRFSAERPEGSISTLTIQRTEQRDSAMYRCASSLSGLETQYFGPGTRLLVL.

The chain uses TRBV9 and TRBJ2-5; 11 bases agree with TRBD2. Germline V gene lookup returns CDR1 SGDLS and CDR2 YYNGEE. The CDR3 spans 17 residues. With V trimmed by 3 bases and J by 5 bases, 12 bases remained unmatched. The CDR3 nucleotides are TGTGCCAGCAGCGCCCGGGGGGCTAGCGGGGGGCGGGAGACCCAGTACTTC. This translates into CASSARGASGGRETQYF.